This T cell receptor (beta chain) was identified during a study of blood T cells in healthy people across ages. The germline V gene has CDR1 MNHEY and CDR2 SMNVEV (reference sequence). The CDR3 runs to 17 residues. V was pared by 2 bases and J by 0 bases, with 11 bases between. A J-beta primer mix and a sample-barcoded 5' primer were used in a second PCR of roughly 6 to 11 cycles. TCRdb used MiXCR to reprocess the 5' RACE reads, holding one entry per CDR3 protein. The sample lists some 1.8 million distinct CDR3 sequences; about two fifths were seen once. Whole-study results and caveats: Estimated diversity that came from one million T cells was considered an underestimate.

In its sample, this clonotype was seen a few times. The antigen is unknown. This receptor was taken from a human donor in good health. The chain links TRBV27 to TRBJ2-6; D perhaps matches TRBD2 (5 bases). Sequencing input: blood. The CDR3 nucleotides read TGTGCCAGCAGTTTAGAGCGGCCCAGCTCTGGGGCCAACGTCCTGACTTTC. It yields the protein CASSLERPSSGANVLTF.